A single sample is the source of the 23 T cell receptor beta chains below, sequenced in a study of beta chain features in type 1 diabetes. The study reverse transcribed the entire isolated RNA, so it sequenced expressed TCRB transcripts. Generated by immunoSEQ multiplex PCR, the TCRdb table keeps only in-frame clones and is missing some. Of hundreds of thousands of clones in the sample, about a sixth were seen once. Sample: naive CD4+ T cells from blood. The receptors shown here come from a woman between 18 and 29 years old in good health.

The rearrangement uses TRBV4-2 and TRBJ1-5; D call uncertain. Germline CDR1 is LGHNA and CDR2 is YNFKEQ. The CDR3 covers 17 residues. With 1 base removed from V and 7 bases from J, the gap between germline ends came to 20 bases. CDR3 in amino acids: CASSQVPSSAGRQPQHF. The CDR3 bases are TGTGCCAGCAGCCAAGTTCCATCTTCGGCGGGGAGGCAGCCCCAGCATTTT.

The genes are TRBV5-4 and TRBJ2-3; D may be TRBD1 or TRBD2 (5 bases each). Germline CDR1 and CDR2: SGHNT and YYREEE (reference sequence). With 3 bases removed from V and 3 bases from J, the gap between germline ends came to 20 bases. The CDR3 runs to 17 residues. This CDR3 reads CASSSGDGFTGTDTQYF. The CDR3 bases are TGTGCCAGCAGCTCTGGGGACGGATTCACGGGGACAGATACGCAGTATTTT.

This clone has just a few counts. The rearrangement joins TRBV4-2 to TRBJ2-1; D gene unclear. Germline CDR1 and CDR2: LGHNA and YNFKEQ. The CDR3 consists of 14 residues. The germline V and J ends were trimmed by 3 bases and 7 bases, with 13 bases remaining between them. CDR3 bases: TGTGCCAGCAGCCATGACTTTGATGGGAATGAGCAGTTCTTC. This gives the protein CASSHDFDGNEQFF.

V is TRBV6-1 and J is TRBJ2-6; D gene ambiguous. Trimming stripped 2 bases from V and 4 bases from J, with 3 bases between. Germline CDR1 MNHNS, CDR2 SASEGT. The CDR3 is 13 amino acids. CDR3 bases: TGTGCCAGCAGTGAACTCGGGGCCAACGTCCTGACTTTC. As protein: CASSELGANVLTF.

The rearrangement joins TRBV27 to TRBJ1-2; D gene unclear. Germline-derived CDR1 and CDR2 are MNHEY and SMNVEV (reference sequence). The CDR3 runs 13 residues. Trimming took off 7 bases at V and 8 bases at J, with 17 bases between the two ends. CDR3 protein: CASKQTASGGYTF. CDR3 nucleotides: TGTGCCAGCAAACAGACCGCGTCCGGGGGCTACACCTTC.

V and J are TRBV18 and TRBJ2-3; TRBD1 might be the D (6 bases). The CDR3 has 15 residues. The V end was cut by 3 bases, the J end by 0 bases, with 10 bases between. Germline V gene sequence: CDR1 KGHSH, CDR2 LQKENI. The CDR3: CASSPNRVSTDTQYF. As DNA, the CDR3 is TGTGCCAGCTCACCCAACAGGGTGAGCACAGATACGCAGTATTTT.

The J gene is TRBJ1-4, the V gene TRBV15; D ambiguous. V gave up 0 bases and J gave up 8 bases, with 13 bases separating them. Germline V gives CDR1 LNHNV, CDR2 YYDKDF (reference sequence). This CDR3 has 15 residues. The CDR3 DNA reads TGTGCCACCAGCAGAGATCTTAACGTCCTGGAAAAACTGTTTTTT. Amino acids: CATSRDLNVLEKLFF.

The V call is TRBV6-1, the J call TRBJ2-7; D possibly corresponds to TRBD1 (6 bases). Germline loops: CDR1 MNHNS, CDR2 SASEGT. The CDR3 is 15 amino acids. Trimming took 6 bases from V and 4 from J, leaving 19 bases between them. CDR3 in amino acids: CASRDTGTSDYEQYF. In DNA, the CDR3 is TGTGCCAGCAGGGACACCGGGACATCCGATTACGAGCAGTACTTC.

This clone was found a few times. This rearrangement joins TRBV25-1 to TRBJ2-1; 9 nucleotides line up with TRBD2. The germline gives CDR1 MGHDK, CDR2 SYGVNS. V trimming: 2 bases; J trimming: 9 bases; junction bases outside the gene matches: 11. CDR3 size: 16 residues. The CDR3 region is CASSELLGTSSGEQFF. The CDR3 DNA sequence: TGTGCCAGCAGTGAACTTTTAGGGACTAGCTCCGGTGAGCAGTTCTTC.

The chain joins TRBV20-1 to TRBJ2-3; D may match TRBD1 or TRBD2 (5 bases each). Germline V gene data show CDR1 as DFQATT and CDR2 as SNEGSKA (reference sequence). V lost 6 bases, J lost 6 bases, and 10 bases lay in between. The CDR3 spans 11 residues. The CDR3 DNA follows: TGCAGTGCCCCGGGGCTGGATACGCAGTATTTT. This gives the protein CSAPGLDTQYF.

This clone was seen more than once but under ten times. This sequence joins TRBV7-9 and TRBJ2-7; D remains unclear. Germline V gene data show CDR1 as SEHNR and CDR2 as FQNEAQ (reference sequence). The CDR3 consists of 12 residues. The V and J ends lost 2 bases and 5 bases respectively, with 7 bases between them. For the CDR3, the DNA is TGTGCCAGCAGCTTAACGGCCCACGAGCAGTACTTC. Its protein product is CASSLTAHEQYF.

The chain carries TRBV28 and TRBJ1-5; TRBD1 might be the D (5 bases). The CDR3 loop spans 14 amino acids. Between the trimmed V and J ends, which lost 3 bases and 5 bases, there was a span of 11 bases. Germline V gives CDR1 MDHEN, CDR2 SYDVKM. The CDR3 protein is CASSFRGGDQPQHF. The CDR3 DNA follows: TGTGCCAGCAGTTTTCGGGGAGGGGATCAGCCCCAGCATTTT.

This clone was seen a few times. This CDR3 is CASSIRLAAFNEQFF. The CDR3 bases are TGTGCCAGCAGCATCCGACTAGCGGCATTCAATGAGCAGTTCTTC. The chain uses TRBV7-3 and TRBJ2-1; 9 bases map to TRBD2. V shed 5 bases, J shed 6 bases, and the junction held 8 bases outside the gene matches. CDR1 SGHTA and CDR2 FQGTGA come from the germline V gene. The CDR3 is made up of 15 amino acids.

Only a few counts were recorded for this clone. The rearrangement uses TRBV4-2 and TRBJ2-1; D possibly matches TRBD1 or TRBD2 (7 bases each). Trimming shortened V by 3 bases and J by 3 bases, and 15 bases separated the two germline ends. The CDR3 has 16 amino acids. Germline CDR1 LGHNA, CDR2 YNFKEQ. The CDR3, as DNA: TGTGCCAGCAGCCACCCCCAGGGGGGGGTCTACAATGAGCAGTTCTTC. This translates into CASSHPQGGVYNEQFF.

There are a few counts of this clone. The chain couples TRBV7-2 to TRBJ1-1; weak D call: TRBD1 (5 bases). There are 15 residues in the CDR3. The V end lost 1 base, the J end lost 1 base, and 10 bases lay between the germline ends. Germline values: CDR1 SGHTA, CDR2 FQGNSA. The CDR3 nucleotides are TGTGCCAGCAGCTTAGGTGGGGGGACGAACACTGAAGCTTTCTTT. The encoded protein is CASSLGGGTNTEAFF.

This clone was counted between two and nine times. The chain joins TRBV4-3 to TRBJ2-3; 9 nucleotides match TRBD1. This CDR3 is 16 amino acids long. V trimming: 5 bases; J trimming: 6 bases; junction bases outside the gene matches: 12. Germline V CDR1 and CDR2: LGHNA, YSLEER. CDR3 sequence reads: CASSKIPGQGIDTQYF. In nucleotides, the CDR3 is TGCGCCAGCAGCAAGATTCCGGGACAGGGTATCGATACGCAGTATTTT.

This clone was counted only a few times. Other DNA sequences of this sample code for an identical CDR3. The CDR3 region has the DNA TGTGCCAGCAGTTCGCCAGGCCTGGGGTACAATGAGCAGTTCTTC. Translation gives CASSSPGLGYNEQFF. This chain connects TRBV28 to TRBJ2-1; D remains unclear. Trimming took 4 bases from V and 4 from J, leaving 14 bases between them. The CDR3 has 15 residues. Germline loops: CDR1 MDHEN, CDR2 SYDVKM.

This clone was picked up a small number of times. The chain employs TRBV28 and TRBJ2-5; possible D gene TRBD1, 6 bases. V lost 7 bases and J 4 bases, leaving 13 bases between the germline ends. This CDR3 contains 13 residues. Germline loops: CDR1 MDHEN, CDR2 SYDVKM. This CDR3 reads CASTRARGETQYF. The CDR3 DNA reads TGTGCCAGCACTCGGGCCAGGGGAGAGACCCAGTACTTC.

The chain is built from TRBV28 and TRBJ2-5; D is unresolved. CDR1 and CDR2 from the germline V gene are MDHEN and SYDVKM. The CDR3 is made up of 14 amino acids. Trimming removed 2 bases from V and 4 bases from J, with 11 bases in between. CDR3 in amino acids: CASSLVTRGETQYF. DNA for the CDR3: TGTGCCAGCAGTTTAGTGACGCGAGGAGAGACCCAGTACTTC.

This clone turned up a few times. The chain couples TRBV7-2 to TRBJ1-1; no definite D call. The CDR3 is made up of 14 amino acids. With 0 bases removed from V and 7 bases from J, the gap between germline ends came to 12 bases. Germline V gives CDR1 SGHTA, CDR2 FQGNSA. The CDR3 spells CASSLAGWDREAFF. CDR3 nucleotides: TGTGCCAGCAGCTTAGCAGGGTGGGATCGTGAAGCTTTCTTT.

The chain links TRBV6-1 to TRBJ2-1; D call uncertain. In germline, CDR1 is MNHNS, CDR2 SASEGT. V was pared by 5 bases and J by 13 bases, with 15 bases between. The CDR3 spans 12 residues. This chain's CDR3 is CASSTTIKAQFF. The CDR3, as DNA: TGTGCCAGCAGTACTACAATTAAAGCTCAGTTCTTC.

In this sample, this clone turned up a few times. The chain employs TRBV7-9 and TRBJ1-3; D gene unclear. The V gene's germline CDR1 is SEHNR and CDR2 FQNEAQ (reference sequence). The ends were cut back, 0 bases at V and 4 bases at J, with 10 bases in the middle. CDR3 size: 15 residues. CDR3 region: CASSLAKGSGNTIYF. CDR3 nucleotide sequence: TGTGCCAGCAGCTTAGCGAAGGGTTCGGGAAACACCATATATTTT.

There are a few counts of this clone. V is TRBV4-3 and J is TRBJ2-1; D unclear. CDR3 size: 16 residues. V was trimmed by 1 base and J by 3 bases, leaving 13 bases between them. Germline CDR1 and CDR2: LGHNA and YSLEER. CDR3 sequence (DNA): TGCGCCAGCAGCCAAGCGTTTGGGTCAGACTACAATGAGCAGTTCTTC. It specifies CASSQAFGSDYNEQFF.